This TCR beta chain was identified during a study of blood T cell repertoires in COVID-19. On the study more broadly: The origin of the acute and convalescent COVID-19 samples was the United States, Italy and Spain.

Here immunoSEQ multiplex PCR was the method, and the copy in TCRdb shows in-frame clones only, minus some. The sample records about 170,000 clones, about 74% being singletons. The CDR3 consists of 17 residues. CDR1 SGDLS and CDR2 YYNGEE come from the germline V gene. The junction had 6 bases not matched to a gene; V was cut back by 0 bases and J by 0 bases. This chain links TRBV9 with TRBJ2-1, with 7 bases fitting TRBD2. The sequence came from a woman older than 75 with acute or convalescent COVID-19. What was sequenced was peripheral blood. The CDR3 DNA is TGTGCCAGCAGCGTAGGCCCGCTAGCGGACTCCTACAATGAGCAGTTCTTC. Translated: CASSVGPLADSYNEQFF.